The T cell receptor beta chain under discussion was sequenced for a study of blood T cell repertoires in COVID-19. Study background: T cells, B-cell-depleted T cells, or PBMCs provided the cDNA or gDNA that served as material.

Self-reported history from a screening survey and questionnaire set each donor's cohort. Trimming shortened V by 1 base and J by 4 bases, and 11 bases separated the two germline ends. The CDR3 has 15 residues. The germline CDR1 and CDR2 sequences are SGHNT and YYREEE (reference sequence). Study processing details: Reference gene primer amplification in the assay estimated nucleated cell counts. Assay: immunoSEQ multiplex PCR; the TCRdb copy retains only in-frame clones and omits some. V and J calls plus clone size are reproduced from that table; the DNA served to infer D and trimming. The table lists 150,000 to 200,000 clones, over 75% of them singletons.

V gene TRBV5-4 combines with J gene TRBJ2-2, with D possibly TRBD2 on 5 matching bases. This TCR was sampled from a woman between 45 and 60 years old who had recovered from COVID-19. Specimen: PBMCs or T cells enriched from blood (not recorded which). CDR3 amino acids: CASSLKTTITGELFF. In nucleotides, the CDR3 is TGTGCCAGCAGCTTGAAGACTACTATCACCGGGGAGCTGTTTTTT.